Listed here is a single T cell receptor beta chain. As processed by the authors: It was from reference gene primer amplification that nucleated cell counts were estimated. TCRdb's copy holds only in-frame clones and misses some; the assay was immunoSEQ multiplex PCR. V, J and clone size are those of that table, while D and trimming were read from the DNA. Altogether 100,000 to 150,000 clones are present, about 89% being singletons, with the ten largest covering approximately 4.5%. This sample was taken from a study of blood T cell repertoires in COVID-19. Overall study: Acute and convalescent COVID-19 specimens originated in the United States, Italy and Spain.

Looked up from germline, CDR1 is SGHTA and CDR2 is FQGTGA. The CDR3 spans 14 residues. Trimming cost V 5 bases and J 5 bases; bases outside gene matches: 6. The receptor was isolated from a man in his fifties or sixties with COVID-19, enrolled during active disease. The chain couples TRBV7-3 to TRBJ2-1; 7 bases fit TRBD1. Sequencing used peripheral blood. The CDR3 loop reads CASSAGQANNEQFF. The CDR3 DNA is TGTGCCAGCAGCGCCGGACAGGCCAACAATGAGCAGTTCTTC.